These 32 T cell receptor beta chains were sequenced from one sample in a study of cytomegalovirus exposure and HLA in healthy donors. Researchers ran the PCR with 60 Vbeta and 13 Jbeta primers. The table came from immunoSEQ multiplex PCR; TCRdb's copy has only in-frame clones and leaves some out. The sample lists 100,000 to 150,000 clones, approximately 79% occurring once. The sequenced sample was PBMCs. The receptors here all came from a man aged 25 to 45 in good health and CMV-seronegative.

This clone came up a few times. This rearrangement joins TRBV6-5 to TRBJ2-2; possible D gene TRBD1, 6 bases. The ends were cut back, 6 bases at V and 4 bases at J, with 12 bases in the middle. There are 14 residues in the CDR3. CDR1 and CDR2 from the germline V gene are MNHEY and SVGAGI. CDR3 nucleotide sequence: TGTGCCAGCAGGGGGGCTGGAGGCACCGGGGAGCTGTTTTTT. Translating it yields CASRGAGGTGELFF.

The gene calls are TRBV6-1 and TRBJ1-5, with 8 bases matching TRBD1. Germline V gives CDR1 MNHNS, CDR2 SASEGT. Losses at the gene ends were 6 bases for V and 3 bases for J; bases not matched to a gene: 4. The CDR3 covers 14 residues. The CDR3 DNA is TGTGCCAGCAGCCCGGACAGGGCCAATCAGCCCCAGCATTTT. It is translated as CASSPDRANQPQHF.

In its sample, this clone was seen a few times. The chain carries TRBV6-1 and TRBJ2-5, with D possibly matching TRBD2 (6 bases). The CDR3 runs to 14 residues. V dropped 8 bases and J dropped 4 bases, with 17 bases sitting between them. The germline gives CDR1 MNHNS, CDR2 SASEGT. The CDR3 reads CASAEEWRAETQYF. For the CDR3, the DNA is TGTGCCAGCGCGGAGGAATGGAGGGCAGAGACCCAGTACTTC.

The chain joins TRBV5-5 to TRBJ1-2; a possible D gene is TRBD1 (6 bases). The CDR3 totals 14 residues. Looked up from germline, CDR1 is SGHKS and CDR2 is YYEKEE (reference sequence). Trimming shortened V by 4 bases and J by 7 bases, and 17 bases separated the two germline ends. CDR3 loop: CASSQPGDGVGYTF. The CDR3 DNA sequence: TGTGCCAGCAGCCAGCCAGGGGATGGGGTTGGCTACACCTTC.

This clone was observed a handful of times. The chain has TRBV7-3 and TRBJ2-3; 7 nucleotides match TRBD1. CDR3 size: 13 residues. V shed 5 bases, J shed 4 bases, and the junction held 3 bases outside the gene matches. The germline V gene has CDR1 SGHTA and CDR2 FQGTGA. CDR3 residues: CASSRQGADTQYF. The CDR3 DNA reads TGTGCCAGCAGCCGCCAGGGGGCAGATACGCAGTATTTT.

V usage is TRBV4-1 and J usage is TRBJ1-2, with D hard to call. Looked up from germline, CDR1 is MGHRA and CDR2 is YSYEKL. This CDR3 has 14 amino acids. V dropped 0 bases and J dropped 7 bases, with 12 bases sitting between them. Here the CDR3 reads CASSQERSRSGYTF. CDR3 nucleotide sequence: TGCGCCAGCAGCCAAGAAAGGTCGAGGTCTGGCTACACCTTC.

The J gene is TRBJ2-7, the V gene TRBV6-1; perhaps TRBD2 as D (5 bases). CDR1 and CDR2 from the germline V gene are MNHNS and SASEGT. The CDR3 is 13 amino acids. V dropped 0 bases and J dropped 3 bases, with 6 bases sitting between them. The CDR3: CASSEAGVYEQYF. CDR3 in DNA: TGTGCCAGCAGTGAAGCCGGGGTCTACGAGCAGTACTTC.

V gene TRBV7-2 combines with J gene TRBJ2-7; possible D gene TRBD2, 7 bases. Germline values: CDR1 SGHTA, CDR2 FQGNSA. Trimming cost V 5 bases and J 0 bases, with 17 bases left between them. CDR3 size: 16 residues. This CDR3 reads CASSNEARGLSYEQYF. The CDR3 nucleotides are TGTGCCAGCAGCAATGAAGCGCGGGGGCTCTCCTACGAGCAGTACTTC.

The chain couples TRBV18 to TRBJ1-1; possible D gene TRBD1, 5 bases. CDR3 length: 13 amino acids. Trimming shortened V by 3 bases and J by 1 base, and 6 bases separated the two germline ends. Looked up from germline, CDR1 is KGHSH and CDR2 is LQKENI. Here the CDR3 reads CASSPRENTEAFF. The CDR3 nucleotides read TGTGCCAGCTCACCCAGGGAGAACACTGAAGCTTTCTTT.

The chain has TRBV6-5 and TRBJ1-1; tentatively, D is TRBD1 (5 bases). V lost 5 bases to trimming and J lost 5 bases, with 12 bases between them. CDR3 length equals 13 residues. The germline V gene has CDR1 MNHEY and CDR2 SVGAGI. The CDR3 DNA follows: TGTGCCAGCAGTCCCGTGGGGGGGACTGAAGCTTTCTTT. Translation: CASSPVGGTEAFF.

The V gene is TRBV28, the J gene TRBJ2-1; perhaps TRBD1 as D (5 bases). Germline V gene sequence: CDR1 MDHEN, CDR2 SYDVKM. The CDR3 is 14 residues long. V was shortened by 8 bases and J by 3 bases, with 14 bases between the two germline ends. The CDR3 nucleotides are TGTGCCAGCCTTGCAGGGAATCGCTACAATGAGCAGTTCTTC. Its translation: CASLAGNRYNEQFF.

The chain carries TRBV4-2 and TRBJ1-6, with D maybe TRBD1 (5 bases). V was trimmed by 0 bases and J by 14 bases, leaving 11 bases between them. The CDR3 runs to 13 residues. CDR1 is LGHNA and CDR2 is YNFKEQ in the germline V gene. The CDR3: CASSQDIGASLHF. In DNA form, the CDR3 reads TGTGCCAGCAGCCAAGATATTGGGGCATCCCTCCACTTT.

The chain has TRBV7-9 and TRBJ1-3, with 10 bases matching TRBD1. V trimming: 5 bases; J trimming: 3 bases; junction bases outside the gene matches: 4. This CDR3 contains 15 residues. Germline V gene lookup returns CDR1 SEHNR and CDR2 FQNEAQ (reference sequence). Here the CDR3 reads CASSHRDRGGNTIYF. CDR3 coding DNA: TGTGCCAGCAGCCACAGGGACAGGGGTGGAAACACCATATATTTT. Full variable domain (rest looked up from reference TRBV7-9 and TRBJ1-3): DTGVSQNPRHKITKRGQNVTFRCDPISEHNRLYWYRQTLGQGPEFLTYFQNEAQLEKSRLLSDRFSAERPKGSFSTLEIQRTEQGDSAMYLCASSHRDRGGNTIYFGEGSWLTVV.

The genes are TRBV5-4 and TRBJ1-6; 7 bases agree with TRBD1. Germline V gene lookup returns CDR1 SGHNT and CDR2 YYREEE (reference sequence). V shed 4 bases, J shed 6 bases, and the junction held 10 bases outside the gene matches. This CDR3 region has 16 residues. CDR3 in DNA: TGTGCCAGCAGCGACCGGGACAGCGTAGCTAATTCACCCCTCCACTTT. This translates into CASSDRDSVANSPLHF.

The chain has TRBV19 and TRBJ1-6; D is perhaps TRBD1 (5 bases). The CDR3 runs to 14 residues. V lost 1 base and J lost 10, with 11 bases in between. Germline loops: CDR1 LNHDA, CDR2 SQIVND (reference sequence). The CDR3 nucleotides read TGTGCCAGTAGTATAGCCAGGGCCGGATCACCCCTCCACTTT. Translation: CASSIARAGSPLHF.

V usage is TRBV11-1 and J usage is TRBJ2-7; 9 positions match TRBD1. Germline CDR1 and CDR2: SGHAT and FQDESV (reference sequence). V lost 5 bases, J lost 1 base, and 6 bases stayed unmatched. The CDR3 has 15 residues. The CDR3 here is CASSPKDRGSYEQYF. DNA for the CDR3: TGTGCCAGCAGCCCGAAGGACAGGGGTTCCTACGAGCAGTACTTC.

This rearrangement joins TRBV29-1 to TRBJ2-3; 8 nucleotides line up with TRBD1. The CDR3 consists of 14 residues. J was trimmed by 5 bases and V by 0 bases; bases with no gene match: 4. Germline CDR1 SQVTM, CDR2 ANQGSEA. The CDR3 DNA sequence: TGCAGCGTTGAAGACAGGGGGCCGGTAGATACGCAGTATTTT. It encodes CSVEDRGPVDTQYF.

This chain joins TRBV7-2 and TRBJ1-2, with D perhaps matching TRBD1 (5 bases). Germline CDR1 SGHTA, CDR2 FQGNSA. V was clipped by 2 bases and J by 2 bases, with 9 bases between them. CDR3 length: 14 residues. CDR3 sequence reads: CASSLNRGNYGYTF. The CDR3 DNA follows: TGTGCCAGCAGCTTAAATCGGGGGAACTATGGCTACACCTTC.

The chain recombines TRBV6-1 with TRBJ2-7; 7 positions match TRBD1. CDR3 length: 13 amino acids. The germline gives CDR1 MNHNS, CDR2 SASEGT. V trimming: 5 bases; J trimming: 3 bases; junction bases outside the gene matches: 4. Here the CDR3 DNA reads TGTGCCAGCAGTATTCGGACAGGCTACGAGCAGTACTTC. Its translation: CASSIRTGYEQYF.

The chain joins TRBV11-2 to TRBJ2-5; unclear D gene. The CDR3 is 14 amino acids. CDR1 and CDR2 from the germline V gene are SGHAT and FQNNGV. The V gene lost 0 bases and the J gene lost 1 base, with 6 bases spanning the gap. CDR3 coding DNA: TGTGCCAGCAGCTTAGAACTGTTCCAAGAGACCCAGTACTTC. Translated: CASSLELFQETQYF.

The chain couples TRBV4-2 to TRBJ1-2; maybe TRBD1 (5 bases). CDR3 length: 16 amino acids. From germline, CDR1 is LGHNA and CDR2 YNFKEQ. V was pared by 1 base and J by 6 bases, with 18 bases between. This chain's CDR3 is CASSQVSTGPWDGYTF. For the CDR3, the DNA is TGTGCCAGCAGCCAAGTTAGTACAGGCCCCTGGGATGGCTACACCTTC.

The rearrangement joins TRBV5-1 to TRBJ1-2; TRBD1 aligns across 7 bases. V shed 3 bases, J shed 2 bases, and the junction held 1 base outside the gene matches. The CDR3 loop spans 13 amino acids. CDR1 is SGHRS and CDR2 is YFSETQ in the germline V gene. Here the CDR3 DNA reads TGCGCCAGCAGCTCGGGACAGAACTATGGCTACACCTTC. It yields the protein CASSSGQNYGYTF.

The rearrangement joins TRBV15 to TRBJ2-7; a weak D match, TRBD1 (6 bases). The CDR3 is made up of 16 amino acids. The germline V and J ends were trimmed by 0 bases and 2 bases, with 14 bases remaining between them. Germline CDR1 and CDR2: LNHNV and YYDKDF (reference sequence). CDR3 coding DNA: TGTGCCACCAGCAGAGATTTGCGGCAGGGGACCTACGAGCAGTACTTC. This codes for CATSRDLRQGTYEQYF.

The V call is TRBV18, the J call TRBJ2-7; 15 positions match TRBD2. With V trimmed by 2 bases and J by 1 base, 0 bases remained unmatched. Germline CDR1 KGHSH, CDR2 LQKENI. The CDR3 extends over 16 amino acids. The CDR3 spells CASSPGLAGGSYEQYF. The CDR3 nucleotides are TGTGCCAGCTCACCAGGACTAGCGGGGGGGTCCTACGAGCAGTACTTC.

V gene TRBV6-1 combines with J gene TRBJ1-2, with 7 bases aligning to TRBD1. CDR1 MNHNS and CDR2 SASEGT come from the germline V gene. This CDR3 is 14 amino acids long. V gave up 5 bases and J gave up 3 bases; unmatched junction bases: 6. The DNA of the CDR3 is TGTGCCAGCAGTAGACAGGGAAGGGACTATGGCTACACCTTC. This translates into CASSRQGRDYGYTF.

The CDR3 loop is CASSPLGTGGRSSYEQYF. The CDR3 region has the DNA TGTGCCAGCAGTCCACTCGGGACAGGGGGTAGGAGCTCCTACGAGCAGTACTTC. J is TRBJ2-7 and V is TRBV27; 11 nucleotides line up with TRBD1. The J segment lost 0 bases and the V segment lost 5 bases, leaving 12 bases of the junction unmatched. The CDR3 length is 18 residues. CDR1 and CDR2 (germline): MNHEY, SMNVEV (reference sequence).

The rearrangement links TRBV19 to TRBJ2-5; TRBD1 might be the D (6 bases). CDR1 and CDR2 from the germline V gene are LNHDA and SQIVND (reference sequence). The CDR3 is 15 residues long. The V gene lost 4 bases and the J gene lost 5 bases, with 17 bases spanning the gap. The CDR3: CASSKKGHPSETQYF. The CDR3 bases are TGTGCCAGTAGTAAGAAGGGACACCCCTCGGAGACCCAGTACTTC.

In its sample, this clone was seen a few times. The rearrangement uses TRBV5-1 and TRBJ1-1; possible D gene TRBD1, 6 bases. CDR1 and CDR2 from the germline V gene are SGHRS and YFSETQ. The CDR3 spans 17 residues. V dropped 4 bases and J dropped 3 bases, with 22 bases sitting between them. CDR3 DNA: TGCGCCAGCAGCGAAGGACAGTCCCCGAGAGACCACACTGAAGCTTTCTTT. Translated, it gives CASSEGQSPRDHTEAFF.

The rearrangement joins TRBV5-1 to TRBJ1-1, with no clear D. The CDR3 is 15 residues long. V was trimmed by 4 bases and J by 5 bases, leaving 18 bases between them. Germline V gives CDR1 SGHRS, CDR2 YFSETQ. The CDR3 spells CASSPLGGSSTEAFF. The CDR3 bases are TGCGCCAGCAGCCCACTGGGAGGGTCTTCGACTGAAGCTTTCTTT. The full variable domain, in which reference TRBV5-1 and TRBJ1-1 provide the parts outside the CDR3, is KAGVTQTPRYLIKTRGQQVTLSCSPISGHRSVSWYQQTPGQGLQFLFEYFSETQRNKGNFPGRFSGRQFSNSRSEMNVSTLELGDSALYLCASSPLGGSSTEAFFGQGTRLTVV.

V usage is TRBV6-4 and J usage is TRBJ2-5; 10 nucleotides match TRBD2. CDR3 length equals 16 residues. The trim removed 3 bases at V and 4 bases at J, leaving 8 bases unmatched. CDR1 and CDR2 (germline): MRHNA, SNTAGT. CDR3 sequence reads: CASSEESGGAAETQYF. The CDR3 nucleotides are TGTGCCAGCAGTGAAGAGAGCGGGGGGGCCGCAGAGACCCAGTACTTC.

The table lists this clone with a few counts. The rearrangement links TRBV5-1 to TRBJ2-5; D ambiguous. Deletions cut 5 bases from V and 2 bases from J, with 4 bases between. Germline CDR1 reads SGHRS; CDR2 reads YFSETQ. The CDR3 loop spans 11 amino acids. CDR3 DNA sequence: TGCGCCAGCAGTCGGCAAGAGACCCAGTACTTC. This gives the protein CASSRQETQYF.

The V and J genes are TRBV19 and TRBJ1-5, with 7 bases identical to TRBD1. With 6 bases clipped from V and 2 bases from J, the junction kept 10 bases outside the gene matches. This CDR3 is 16 amino acids long. The germline CDR1 and CDR2 sequences are LNHDA and SQIVND (reference sequence). CDR3 in amino acids: CASSLRQGEGNQPQHF. The CDR3 DNA follows: TGTGCCAGTAGCCTAAGGCAGGGGGAAGGCAATCAGCCCCAGCATTTT.